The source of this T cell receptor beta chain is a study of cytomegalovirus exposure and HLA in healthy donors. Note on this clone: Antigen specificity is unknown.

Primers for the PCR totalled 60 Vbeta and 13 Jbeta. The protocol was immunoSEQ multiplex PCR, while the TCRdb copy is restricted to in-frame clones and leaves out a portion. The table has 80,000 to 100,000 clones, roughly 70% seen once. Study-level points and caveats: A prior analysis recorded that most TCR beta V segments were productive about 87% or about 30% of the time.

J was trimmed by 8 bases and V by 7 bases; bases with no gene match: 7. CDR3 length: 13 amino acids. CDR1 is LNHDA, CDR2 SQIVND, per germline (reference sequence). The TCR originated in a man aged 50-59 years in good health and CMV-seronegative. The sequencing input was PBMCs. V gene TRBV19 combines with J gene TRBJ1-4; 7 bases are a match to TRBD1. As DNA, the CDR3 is TGTGCCAGTAACCCGACAGGGTCGGAAAAACTGTTTTTT. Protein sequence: CASNPTGSEKLFF.